This TCR beta chain was identified during a study of T cell changes during pregnancy in multiple sclerosis. This clone has only a few counts. This table comes from immunoSEQ multiplex PCR, and its TCRdb copy is limited to in-frame clones, with some not included. The sample contains tens of thousands of clones, 92% of which appear only once. Germline-derived CDR1 and CDR2 are SQVTM and ANQGSEA. V was pared by 6 bases and J by 0 bases, with 11 bases between. The CDR3 runs 13 residues. The V call is TRBV29-1, the J call TRBJ1-1; D gene uncertain. The receptor was derived from a female donor with multiple sclerosis, enrolled in a pregnancy study. The material sequenced was peripheral blood, taken before pregnancy. CDR3 coding DNA: TGCAGCGTGGAACTTGTCCTGAACACTGAAGCTTTCTTT. Protein sequence: CSVELVLNTEAFF. The whole variable domain, filled in from reference TRBV29-1 and TRBJ1-1, reads SAVISQKPSRDICQRGTSLTIQCQVDSQVTMMFWYRQQPGQSLTLIATANQGSEATYESGFVIDKFPISRPNLTFSTLTVSNMSPEDSSIYLCSVELVLNTEAFFGQGTRLTVV.